The entry that follows covers one T cell receptor beta chain sequence. Germline assignment: CDR1 LNHDA and CDR2 SQIVND (reference sequence). The CDR3 covers 16 residues. The ends lost 5 bases at V and 10 bases at J; junction bases unmatched: 9. In the original analysis: Using reference gene primer amplification, nucleated cell counts were estimated. The method was immunoSEQ multiplex PCR; TCRdb's version includes in-frame clones alone and lacks a portion of them. The V and J calls and clone size are taken from that table; D and trimming were inferred from the DNA. Of 390,000 or so clones in the sample, roughly 85% were seen once. The sample is drawn from a study of blood T cell repertoires in COVID-19. Looking at the study overall: T cells, B-cell-depleted T cells, or PBMCs supplied cDNA or gDNA.

Sequencing input: peripheral blood. V gene TRBV19 combines with J gene TRBJ1-6; TRBD1 matches at 12 bases. This clonotype was obtained from a woman aged 30 to 39 with active or convalescent COVID-19. CDR3 loop: CASSSPSGTGGSPLHF. For the CDR3, the DNA is TGTGCCAGTAGTTCCCCCTCGGGGACAGGGGGCTCACCCCTCCACTTT. Using reference TRBV19 and TRBJ1-6 for the parts outside the CDR3, the full variable domain is DGGITQSPKYLFRKEGQNVTLSCEQNLNHDAMYWYRQDPGQGLRLIYYSQIVNDFQKGDIAEGYSVSREKKESFPLTVTSAQKNPTAFYLCASSSPSGTGGSPLHFGNGTRLTVT.